The 18 T cell receptor beta chains listed next were all sequenced from one sample in a study of control samples from healthy donors and cancer patients. Assay: immunoSEQ multiplex PCR; the TCRdb copy retains only in-frame clones and omits some. The sample shows approximately 150,000 clones, 92% of them seen only once. Material for sequencing was blood. Receptors originate from a woman in her 30s in good health.

This chain links TRBV27 with TRBJ1-6, with TRBD1 as a possible D gene (6 bases). V dropped 5 bases and J dropped 4 bases, with 15 bases sitting between them. The CDR3 loop spans 16 amino acids. Germline CDR1 reads MNHEY; CDR2 reads SMNVEV (reference sequence). The CDR3 sequence: CASSAKGGRYNSPLHF. CDR3 bases: TGTGCCAGCAGTGCGAAGGGGGGGCGGTATAATTCACCCCTCCACTTT.

V is TRBV18 and J is TRBJ1-1; D might be TRBD1 (6 bases). CDR3 length: 15 amino acids. V was pared by 3 bases and J by 3 bases, with 14 bases between. Germline V gene sequence: CDR1 KGHSH, CDR2 LQKENI. CDR3 sequence reads: CASSPDTGRHTEAFF. Here the CDR3 DNA reads TGTGCCAGCTCACCCGATACAGGGCGACACACTGAAGCTTTCTTT.

This chain joins TRBV5-1 and TRBJ1-5; 8 positions agree with TRBD1. This CDR3 comprises 13 residues. CDR1 SGHRS and CDR2 YFSETQ come from the germline V gene. V gave up 0 bases and J gave up 9 bases; unmatched junction bases: 2. The CDR3 bases are TGCGCCAGCAGCTTGGGACAGGGGCGGCCCCAGCATTTT. Its protein is CASSLGQGRPQHF.

V gene TRBV6-2 or TRBV6-3 combines with J gene TRBJ2-5; D might be TRBD1 or TRBD2, each matching 6 bases. Trimming stripped 2 bases from V and 2 bases from J, with 15 bases between. Germline loops: CDR1 MNHEY, CDR2 SVGEGT. The CDR3 extends over 16 amino acids. This CDR3 reads CASSYGAGTLQETQYF. In DNA, the CDR3 is TGTGCCAGCAGTTACGGGGCGGGGACACTTCAAGAGACCCAGTACTTC.

The chain is built from TRBV4-1 and TRBJ1-2, with 7 bases matching TRBD1. V gave up 1 base and J gave up 4 bases; unmatched junction bases: 9. Germline values: CDR1 MGHRA, CDR2 YSYEKL. The CDR3 is 16 amino acids. The CDR3 nucleotides read TGCGCCAGCAGCCAAGCCCTCGGAGGGGGCGGCTATGGCTACACCTTC. It yields the protein CASSQALGGGGYGYTF.

J is TRBJ1-5 and V is TRBV7-6; possible D gene TRBD1, 5 bases. Trimming took 4 bases from V and 7 from J, leaving 11 bases between them. Germline CDR1 is SGHVS and CDR2 is FNYEAQ. The CDR3 is made up of 13 amino acids. Here the CDR3 DNA reads TGTGCCAGCAGCTCAGGCGGGGGGCAGCCCCAGCATTTT. Protein product: CASSSGGGQPQHF.

On this clone itself: Additional DNA sequences in this sample encode the identical CDR3. The chain recombines TRBV15 with TRBJ1-5; the match to TRBD1 covers 9 bases. Trimming removed 5 bases from V and 7 bases from J; junction bases left unmatched: 6. CDR1 LNHNV and CDR2 YYDKDF come from the germline V gene (reference sequence). The CDR3 has 14 amino acids. The CDR3 sequence: CATSGTGSRQPQHF. For the CDR3, the DNA is TGTGCCACCAGCGGGACAGGGAGCCGCCAGCCCCAGCATTTT.

This clone was seen once. This chain links TRBV23-1 with TRBJ2-7, with D maybe TRBD1 (6 bases). Being an ORF, TRBV23-1 has a function that is uncertain. CDR3 length: 20 residues. Trimming shortened V by 2 bases and J by 6 bases, and 32 bases separated the two germline ends. In DNA, the CDR3 is TGCGCCAGCAGTCAACCCGGGGAACAGGGAAGAGGACGACCGGCCCTCGAGCAGTACTTC. Translation gives CASSQPGEQGRGRPALEQYF.

J is TRBJ2-2 and V is TRBV12-3 or TRBV12-4, with D possibly being TRBD1 or TRBD2 (5 bases each). V lost 11 bases and J 0 bases, leaving 10 bases between the germline ends. There are 13 residues in the CDR3. The CDR3 is CAGGPTNTGELFF. DNA of the CDR3: TGTGCCGGGGGACCCACGAACACCGGGGAGCTGTTTTTT.

This rearrangement joins TRBV3-1 (or the pseudogene TRBV3-2) to TRBJ2-1, with no clear D. The CDR3 has 13 amino acids. The V and J ends lost 3 bases and 10 bases respectively, with 13 bases between them. Germline V gives CDR1 LGHDT, CDR2 YNNKEL (reference sequence). The CDR3 protein is CASSQSDRPEQFF. In DNA form, the CDR3 reads TGTGCCAGCAGCCAGTCAGACCGCCCCGAGCAGTTCTTC.

In this sample, this clone turned up once. The chain carries TRBV6-5 and TRBJ2-2, with TRBD1 matching over 8 bases. In germline, CDR1 is MNHEY, CDR2 SVGAGI. The CDR3 covers 15 residues. J was trimmed by 4 bases and V by 3 bases; bases with no gene match: 4. For the CDR3, the DNA is TGTGCCAGCAGTTATACAGGGGGAAGCACCGGGGAGCTGTTTTTT. Its protein product is CASSYTGGSTGELFF.

This chain uses TRBV28 with TRBJ1-5; possibly TRBD1 for D (5 bases). Germline V gives CDR1 MDHEN, CDR2 SYDVKM. The CDR3 has 15 residues. Trimming removed 6 bases at V and 5 bases at J, with 17 bases between. CDR3 amino acids: CASRGIRVYYQPQHF. The DNA for the CDR3 is TGTGCCAGCAGAGGGATCAGGGTATATTATCAGCCCCAGCATTTT.

This rearrangement joins TRBV29-1 to TRBJ1-3; D is uncertain. The germline CDR1 and CDR2 sequences are SQVTM and ANQGSEA. Trimming took off 0 bases at V and 5 bases at J, with 8 bases between the two ends. This CDR3 has 13 amino acids. CDR3 coding DNA: TGCAGCGTTGAAGAGGGCAGAAGAAACACCATATATTTT. It yields the protein CSVEEGRRNTIYF.

The chain has TRBV19 and TRBJ2-1; TRBD2 matches 8 bases. V lost 3 bases, J lost 6 bases, and 7 bases stayed unmatched. The CDR3 length is 15 residues. The germline gives CDR1 LNHDA, CDR2 SQIVND (reference sequence). This CDR3 reads CASSMRREAVNEQFF. The CDR3 nucleotides read TGTGCCAGTAGTATGCGGCGGGAGGCCGTCAATGAGCAGTTCTTC.

The chain combines TRBV28 with TRBJ2-7; D unclear. Germline CDR1 is MDHEN and CDR2 is SYDVKM. Trimming cost V 3 bases and J 2 bases, with 11 bases left between them. This CDR3 has 14 amino acids. DNA of the CDR3: TGTGCCAGCAGTTTGAGTCGACCCCCCTACGAGCAGTACTTC. This codes for CASSLSRPPYEQYF.

The chain is built from TRBV27 and TRBJ1-1, with D perhaps TRBD1 (6 bases). CDR1 is MNHEY, CDR2 SMNVEV, per germline (reference sequence). V was pared by 6 bases and J by 2 bases, with 19 bases between. The length of the CDR3 is 16 residues. The CDR3 DNA reads as TGTGCCAGCAGCTACAGGGACTCGGGGGTCAACACTGAAGCTTTCTTT. It codes for CASSYRDSGVNTEAFF.

The gene calls are TRBV28 and TRBJ1-5; D call uncertain. The germline gives CDR1 MDHEN, CDR2 SYDVKM. The CDR3 spans 14 residues. The germline V and J ends were trimmed by 8 bases and 5 bases, with 16 bases remaining between them. DNA of the CDR3: TGTGCCAGCGAGGAAGGACCACTGGATCAGCCCCAGCATTTT. This translates into CASEEGPLDQPQHF.

The gene calls are TRBV7-2 and TRBJ2-7, with TRBD2 matching over 8 bases. The CDR3 has 16 residues. The ends lost 3 bases at V and 4 bases at J; junction bases unmatched: 11. CDR1 is SGHTA, CDR2 FQGNSA, per germline. CDR3 in DNA: TGTGCCAGCAGCTTGCAGGGGACTAGGGGACATTACGAGCAGTACTTC. Translation gives CASSLQGTRGHYEQYF.